The 19 T cell receptor beta chains in this list originate from one sample, sequenced in a study of PD-L1 blockade in urothelial cancer. Sequencing used immunoSEQ multiplex PCR; TCRdb keeps in-frame clones, though not all of them. The table includes tens of thousands of clones, around 90% detected once. Time point meaning: pretreatment peripheral blood. Specimen: PBMCs, collected around atezolizumab (anti-PD-L1) treatment. These receptors all come from a man aged 55-75 years with urothelial cancer.

V usage is TRBV7-9 and J usage is TRBJ1-3; no definite D call. The V and J ends lost 5 bases and 1 base respectively, with 21 bases between them. CDR3 length: 18 amino acids. Germline V gives CDR1 SEHNR, CDR2 FQNEAQ (reference sequence). The CDR3 region has the DNA TGTGCCAGCAGCACAAGTCCGGGTCTAACATCTTCTGGAAACACCATATATTTT. Translating it yields CASSTSPGLTSSGNTIYF.

The V and J genes are TRBV18 and TRBJ2-3; D is perhaps TRBD2 (5 bases). CDR1 KGHSH and CDR2 LQKENI come from the germline V gene. The CDR3 contains 17 residues. With 2 bases removed from V and 2 bases from J, the gap between germline ends came to 17 bases. The CDR3 DNA reads TGTGCCAGCTCACCATCTAAGGAGGCTATGCCCACAGATACGCAGTATTTT. Protein: CASSPSKEAMPTDTQYF.

The chain joins TRBV7-9 to TRBJ2-2, with D uncertain. The length of the CDR3 is 16 residues. V was clipped by 5 bases and J by 2 bases, with 15 bases between them. Germline V gene sequence: CDR1 SEHNR, CDR2 FQNEAQ (reference sequence). The CDR3 loop is CASSPAFAGNTGELFF. CDR3 nucleotide sequence: TGTGCCAGCAGCCCGGCGTTTGCAGGAAACACCGGGGAGCTGTTTTTT. Drawing the rest from reference TRBV7-9 and TRBJ2-2, the complete variable domain is DTGVSQNPRHKITKRGQNVTFRCDPISEHNRLYWYRQTLGQGPEFLTYFQNEAQLEKSRLLSDRFSAERPKGSFSTLEIQRTEQGDSAMYLCASSPAFAGNTGELFFGEGSRLTVL.

The rearrangement uses TRBV6-5 and TRBJ2-7, with 14 positions matching TRBD2. CDR3 length: 15 amino acids. In germline, CDR1 is MNHEY, CDR2 SVGAGI. The junction had 8 bases not matched to a gene; V was cut back by 6 bases and J by 7 bases. This CDR3 reads CASSRGLAGVGEQYF. In DNA form, the CDR3 reads TGTGCCAGCAGCCGGGGACTAGCGGGAGTAGGAGAGCAGTACTTC.

J is TRBJ2-7 and V is TRBV14, with 8 bases that match TRBD1. Germline values: CDR1 SGHDN, CDR2 FVKESK. V trimming: 4 bases; J trimming: 3 bases; junction bases outside the gene matches: 11. This CDR3 has 16 amino acids. CDR3 residues: CASSRDTGGSLYEQYF. The CDR3 DNA sequence: TGTGCCAGCAGCCGCGATACAGGGGGATCTCTCTACGAGCAGTACTTC.

The chain joins TRBV4-1 to TRBJ1-1; no firm D call. The V gene lost 6 bases and the J gene lost 0 bases, with 11 bases spanning the gap. The CDR3 spans 14 residues. The germline V gene encodes CDR1 MGHRA and CDR2 YSYEKL. This CDR3 reads CASSPTAVNTEAFF. CDR3 sequence (DNA): TGCGCCAGCAGTCCCACCGCGGTGAACACTGAAGCTTTCTTT.

The CDR3 protein is CASSLAPEREGYEQYF. In DNA, the CDR3 is TGCGCCAGCAGCTTGGCCCCCGAGCGGGAGGGGTACGAGCAGTACTTC. The chain is built from TRBV5-1 and TRBJ2-7; 10 bases agree with TRBD2. The CDR3 is 16 residues long. The J segment lost 4 bases and the V segment lost 0 bases, leaving 7 bases of the junction unmatched. Germline CDR1 and CDR2: SGHRS and YFSETQ.

The chain uses TRBV19 and TRBJ1-1; D possibly corresponds to TRBD1 (6 bases). From germline, CDR1 is LNHDA and CDR2 SQIVND (reference sequence). The CDR3 has 15 residues. V was clipped by 7 bases and J by 4 bases, with 19 bases between them. The CDR3 DNA reads as TGTGCCAGTACCCTCCCAACAGGGTCGGGCACTGAAGCTTTCTTT. Encoded protein: CASTLPTGSGTEAFF.

The rearrangement uses TRBV11-3 and TRBJ2-5, with 12 positions matching TRBD2. Germline values: CDR1 SGHNT, CDR2 YENEEA. After removal of 4 bases from V and 4 bases from J, the junction contained 7 bases not matched to a gene. The CDR3 consists of 16 residues. The CDR3 spells CASSSTSGGGGETQYF. The CDR3, as DNA: TGTGCCAGCAGCTCGACTAGCGGGGGTGGTGGAGAGACCCAGTACTTC. The full variable domain, rest sourced from reference TRBV11-3 and TRBJ2-5, is EAGVVQSPRYKIIEKKQPVAFWCNPISGHNTLYWYLQNLGQGPELLIRYENEEAVDDSQLPKDRFSAERLKGVDSTLKIQPAELGDSAVYLCASSSTSGGGGETQYFGPGTRLLVL.

The rearrangement uses TRBV9 and TRBJ1-1; 8 bases match TRBD1. Germline V gene lookup returns CDR1 SGDLS and CDR2 YYNGEE. Losses at the gene ends were 2 bases for V and 5 bases for J; bases not matched to a gene: 5. The CDR3 is made up of 14 amino acids. CDR3 in DNA: TGTGCCAGCAGCGTCGGGGGACAGGCTACTGAAGCTTTCTTT. It codes for CASSVGGQATEAFF.

This rearrangement joins TRBV4-3 to TRBJ2-3; no clear D. CDR1 and CDR2 from the germline V gene are LGHNA and YSLEER. The germline V and J ends were trimmed by 0 bases and 5 bases, with 9 bases remaining between them. The CDR3 loop spans 14 amino acids. The CDR3 loop is CASSQEVRQDTQYF. In nucleotides, the CDR3 is TGCGCCAGCAGCCAAGAAGTGCGGCAAGATACGCAGTATTTT.

The V and J genes are TRBV21-1 and TRBJ1-2. TRBV21-1 is flagged as a pseudogene. The CDR3 totals 13 residues. CDR3 sequence: CASSKERRAGYTF. The CDR3 DNA sequence: TGTGCCAGCAGCAAAGAAAGGAGAGCCGGCTACACCTTC.

This chain connects TRBV5-1 to TRBJ2-2; maybe TRBD2 (6 bases). Trimming took off 7 bases at V and 6 bases at J, with 16 bases between the two ends. The CDR3 runs to 14 residues. Germline V CDR1 and CDR2: SGHRS, YFSETQ. CDR3 nucleotides: TGCGCCAGCCGCCTGTCGGGGGAGGCCGGGGAGCTGTTTTTT. Its translation is CASRLSGEAGELFF.

The chain carries TRBV7-3 and TRBJ2-3; D might be TRBD2 (5 bases). The CDR3 consists of 16 residues. Germline CDR1 reads SGHTA; CDR2 reads FQGTGA. V lost 1 base and J lost 4, with 15 bases in between. CDR3 sequence reads: CASSLMGGPAADTQYF. CDR3 DNA sequence: TGTGCCAGCAGCTTAATGGGCGGGCCTGCCGCAGATACGCAGTATTTT.

The chain couples TRBV2 to TRBJ2-7, with a weak D call TRBD1 (7 bases). V lost 10 bases to trimming and J lost 5 bases, with 18 bases between them. The CDR3 is made up of 13 amino acids. Germline CDR1 and CDR2: SNHLY and FYNNEI. Here the CDR3 reads CAIGGGNGNEQYF. The CDR3 DNA sequence: TGTGCCATAGGGGGCGGGAATGGAAACGAGCAGTACTTC.

The V and J genes are TRBV5-1 and TRBJ2-3; D ambiguous. The V gene lost 1 base and the J gene lost 3 bases, with 12 bases spanning the gap. Germline CDR1 and CDR2: SGHRS and YFSETQ. The CDR3 runs 15 residues. DNA for the CDR3: TGCGCCAGCAGCTTGCGACGTGCCGGGACAGATACGCAGTATTTT. Amino acid sequence: CASSLRRAGTDTQYF.

This clone came up once. The rearrangement links TRBV19 to TRBJ2-7, with 7 bases lining up with TRBD1. The J segment lost 2 bases and the V segment lost 5 bases, leaving 6 bases of the junction unmatched. The CDR3 extends over 14 amino acids. Germline V gene lookup returns CDR1 LNHDA and CDR2 SQIVND (reference sequence). CDR3 sequence (DNA): TGTGCCAGTAGTCCTGGACAGGTCCCCTACGAGCAGTACTTC. Amino acid sequence: CASSPGQVPYEQYF.

V and J are TRBV4-1 and TRBJ2-7; D remains ambiguous. This CDR3 is 15 amino acids long. Germline CDR1 is MGHRA and CDR2 is YSYEKL. With 0 bases removed from V and 2 bases from J, the gap between germline ends came to 11 bases. The CDR3, as DNA: TGCGCCAGCAGCCAAGATCAAAGCCACGCCTACGAGCAGTACTTC. It specifies CASSQDQSHAYEQYF.

V gene TRBV18 combines with J gene TRBJ2-7; a weak D match, TRBD2 (6 bases). The V end lost 5 bases, the J end lost 7 bases, and 12 bases lay between the germline ends. The CDR3 sequence is 12 residues long. Germline values: CDR1 KGHSH, CDR2 LQKENI. CDR3 DNA sequence: TGTGCCAGCTCAAGCGGGCGATATGAGCAGTACTTC. Its protein is CASSSGRYEQYF.